This T cell receptor (beta chain) was identified during a study of T cell changes during pregnancy in multiple sclerosis. Produced via immunoSEQ multiplex PCR; TCRdb's table is partial and in-frame only. The profile shows nearly 40,000 clones, around 91% of them singletons. The CDR3 is made up of 14 amino acids. Germline CDR1 is LNHNV and CDR2 is YYDKDF (reference sequence). The V end lost 1 base, the J end lost 2 bases, and 9 bases lay between the germline ends. This TCR came from a female donor with multiple sclerosis, enrolled in a pregnancy study. The chain links TRBV15 to TRBJ2-7; no clear D. The specimen was CD4+ T cells from peripheral blood mononuclear cells, collected before pregnancy. CDR3 bases: TGTGCCACCAGCAGAGTGGGCGCAACCTACGAGCAGTACTTC. This gives the protein CATSRVGATYEQYF. The entire variable domain, with the rest obtained from reference TRBV15 and TRBJ2-7, is as follows: DAMVIQNPRYQVTQFGKPVTLSCSQTLNHNVMYWYQQKSSQAPKLLFHYYDKDFNNEADTPDNFQSRRPNTSFCFLDIRSPGLGDTAMYLCATSRVGATYEQYFGPGTRLTVT.